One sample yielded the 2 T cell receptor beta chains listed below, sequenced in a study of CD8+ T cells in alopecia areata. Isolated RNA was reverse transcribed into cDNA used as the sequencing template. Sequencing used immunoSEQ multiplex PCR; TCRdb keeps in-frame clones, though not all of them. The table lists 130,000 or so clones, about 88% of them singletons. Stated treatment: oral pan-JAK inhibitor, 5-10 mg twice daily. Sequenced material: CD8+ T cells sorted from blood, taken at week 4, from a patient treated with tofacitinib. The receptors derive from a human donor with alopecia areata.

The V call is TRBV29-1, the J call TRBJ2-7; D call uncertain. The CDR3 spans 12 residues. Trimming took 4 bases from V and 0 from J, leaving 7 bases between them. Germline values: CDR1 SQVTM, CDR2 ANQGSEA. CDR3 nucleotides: TGCAGCGTTGCTATTAGCTCCTACGAGCAGTACTTC. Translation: CSVAISSYEQYF.

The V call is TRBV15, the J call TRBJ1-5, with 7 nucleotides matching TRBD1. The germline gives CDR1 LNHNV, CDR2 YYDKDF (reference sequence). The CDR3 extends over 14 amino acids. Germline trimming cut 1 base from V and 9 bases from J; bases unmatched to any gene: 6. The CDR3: CATSRGQGGGPQHF. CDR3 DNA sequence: TGTGCCACCAGCAGAGGACAGGGCGGCGGGCCCCAGCATTTT. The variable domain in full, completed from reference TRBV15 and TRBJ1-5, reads DAMVIQNPRYQVTQFGKPVTLSCSQTLNHNVMYWYQQKSSQAPKLLFHYYDKDFNNEADTPDNFQSRRPNTSFCFLDIRSPGLGDTAMYLCATSRGQGGGPQHFGDGTRLSIL.